The next 7 T cell receptor beta chains were all read from a single sample in a study of vaccination and CD4 T cells after COVID-19. Their specific antigens are unknown. Researchers used the Oncomine TCR Beta short-read assay to sequence DNA from cultured CD4+ T cells. Via MiXCR, TCRdb re-called the PCR reads, giving one row per CDR3 protein. The sample holds just over 3,500 distinct CDR3 sequences, around 40% seen once. Regarding treatment: approximately 9-day PBMC culture with coronavirus spike peptide pools or control peptides (ViraFEST assay). The sample comprised CD4+ T cells from blood, cultured in vitro. Receptors were obtained from a human donor who had recovered from COVID-19.

This chain joins TRBV11-2 and TRBJ2-7; TRBD2 agrees at 11 bases. From germline, CDR1 is SGHAT and CDR2 FQNNGV. This CDR3 spans 16 amino acids. The V segment lost 0 bases and the J segment 7 bases; nucleotides outside the gene matches: 8. The CDR3 region has the DNA TGTGCCAGCAGCTTAGAGGGACTAGCGGCCTTCGGGGAGCAGTACTTC. It codes for CASSLEGLAAFGEQYF.

This chain connects TRBV7-6 to TRBJ2-1; 8 nucleotides agree with TRBD2. V was pared by 3 bases and J by 2 bases, with 6 bases of the junction left unmatched. The CDR3 is 16 amino acids. From germline, CDR1 is SGHVS and CDR2 FNYEAQ. CDR3 residues: CASSLGSGAPYNEQFF. As DNA, the CDR3 is TGTGCCAGCAGCTTGGGTAGCGGGGCGCCCTACAATGAGCAGTTCTTC.

This clonotype was counted a few times. The CDR3 bases are TGTGCCAGCAGTCCAGACAGGGGGCGTGAAGCTTTCTTT. Residues: CASSPDRGREAFF. The rearrangement uses TRBV11-2 and TRBJ1-1, with 10 bases identical to TRBD1. J gave up 7 bases and V 6 bases, and 5 bases lay outside the gene matches. The CDR3 contains 13 residues. Germline V CDR1 and CDR2: SGHAT, FQNNGV.

This chain joins TRBV5-1 and TRBJ2-7; 7 nucleotides agree with TRBD2. Germline V gives CDR1 SGHRS, CDR2 YFSETQ. CDR3 length: 18 amino acids. V shed 5 bases, J shed 3 bases, and the junction held 20 bases outside the gene matches. The CDR3 loop is CASSKEGKRDGQYYEQYF. CDR3 in DNA: TGCGCCAGCAGTAAGGAAGGGAAGCGGGACGGACAATACTACGAGCAGTACTTC.

J is TRBJ2-5 and V is TRBV5-1, with 8 bases identical to TRBD1. The CDR3 consists of 16 residues. The V gene's germline CDR1 is SGHRS and CDR2 YFSETQ. Trimming at V came to 3 bases and at J to 3 bases, leaving 10 bases not matched to a gene. As DNA, the CDR3 is TGCGCCAGCAGCTACCGACAGGGGCCGGGGAAAGAGACCCAGTACTTC. As protein: CASSYRQGPGKETQYF.

This clonotype occurred a few times. The chain joins TRBV6-1 to TRBJ2-7, with 9 bases lining up with TRBD2. Germline V gene lookup returns CDR1 MNHNS and CDR2 SASEGT. With 6 bases clipped from V and 4 bases from J, the junction kept 10 bases outside the gene matches. CDR3 length: 15 amino acids. CDR3 residues: CASSAAGTSLYEQYF. Written as DNA, the CDR3 is TGTGCCAGCAGCGCCGCCGGGACTAGCCTTTACGAGCAGTACTTC.

This clonotype occurred once. An end of the junction differs from the germline gene, which may be a read error. The chain uses TRBV7-7 and TRBJ2-1; D may be TRBD2 (6 bases). The CDR3 has 14 amino acids. The germline V gene has CDR1 SSHAT and CDR2 FNYEAQ (reference sequence). The CDR3 loop reads CASSPRGLNNEQFF. In DNA, the CDR3 is TGTGCTAGCAGCCCCCGGGGACTTAACAATGAGCAGTTCTTC.